Listed below are T cell receptor beta chains from one sample, sequenced in a study of T cells in Graves' hyperthyroidism and ophthalmopathy. MiXCR was run by TCRdb on the multiplex PCR reads, yielding one entry per CDR3 protein. In the table there are about 270,000 distinct CDR3 sequences, 20% to 30% of which are singletons. Sequences were obtained from blood. Receptors originate from a man aged 40-49 years with Graves' hyperthyroidism that later progressed to Graves' ophthalmopathy. CDR3s include the opening cysteine and the closing phenylalanine or tryptophan. A D gene is named only where the DNA matches it firmly. Size values are once, few and many counts, or a class for expanded clones, and some rows have none.

v_gene,d_gene,j_gene,abundance,CDR3nt,CDR3aa
TRBV30,TRBD2,TRBJ2-7,many,TGTGCCTGGAGCGCGCCTAGCGGGGGGGGGGACGAGCAGTACTTC,CAWSAPSGGGDEQYF
TRBV28,-,TRBJ1-1,-,TGTGCCAGCAGATCCACTGGGACGGCGAACACTGAAGCTTTCTTT,CASRSTGTANTEAFF
TRBV12-3/TRBV12-4,-,TRBJ1-2,many,TGTGCCAGCAGTATACGACAGATGAATAACTATGGCTACACCTTC,CASSIRQMNNYGYTF
TRBV24-1,-,TRBJ2-5,many,TGTGCCACCAGCGGGACGGTGGAGACCCAGTACTTC,CATSGTVETQYF
TRBV6-5,-,TRBJ1-5,many,TGTGCCAGCAGTTACGGTGGAAACGGCAATCAGCCCCAGCATTTT,CASSYGGNGNQPQHF
TRBV9,-,TRBJ1-1,-,TGTGCCAGCAGCGTAGACCTTGGGCACACTGAAGCTTTCTTT,CASSVDLGHTEAFF
TRBV14,-,TRBJ1-2,many,TGTGCCAGCAGCCAAGTTAGGGGCGAGACTAACTATGGCTACACCTTC,CASSQVRGETNYGYTF
TRBV6-1,TRBD2,TRBJ2-5,-,TGTGCCAGCAGAGATCAAGCGGGGATCCAAGAGACCCAGTACTTC,CASRDQAGIQETQYF
TRBV27,-,TRBJ2-3,many,TGTGCCAGCAGTTTCTTGGCGGGACGAACGCAGTATTTT,CASSFLAGRTQYF
TRBV9,-,TRBJ2-3,many,TGTGCCAGCAGCGTAGATGTAGGACCAAAGGATACGCAGTATTTT,CASSVDVGPKDTQYF
TRBV11-2,-,TRBJ2-2,-,TGTGCCAGCAGCTCCCTCGTCACATCGGGGGAGCTGTTTTTT,CASSSLVTSGELFF
TRBV6-4,-,TRBJ1-2,many,TGTGCCAGCAGTGACGGGGGGGACTATGGCTACACCTTC,CASSDGGDYGYTF
TRBV6-1,-,TRBJ2-7,once,TGTGCCAGCAAAAATTTTGGGGGCTACGAGCAGTACTTC,CASKNFGGYEQYF
TRBV12-3/TRBV12-4,-,TRBJ1-2,many,TGTGCCAGCAGCGACAGGCCGGGGTACTATGGCTACACCTTC,CASSDRPGYYGYTF
TRBV12-3/TRBV12-4,-,TRBJ1-2,few,TGTGCCAGCGGTTTGGGAAGAGGAAGGGGCGACTATGGCTACACCTTC,CASGLGRGRGDYGYTF
TRBV18,-,TRBJ2-5,many,TGTGCCAGCTCACCAGGGGCCACGCAAGAGACCCAGTACTTC,CASSPGATQETQYF
TRBV11-2,-,TRBJ2-6,few,TGTGCCAGCAGCTTAGACGACTTACAGGGATCTGGGGCCAACGTCCTGACTTTC,CASSLDDLQGSGANVLTF